What follows are 25 T cell receptor beta chains derived from one specimen sequenced in a study of PD-L1 blockade in urothelial cancer. Time point: pretreatment peripheral blood. Only in-frame clones appear in the TCRdb table, and some are missing; sequencing was by immunoSEQ multiplex PCR. The profile covers 45,000 to 50,000 clones, with 79% appearing a single time and about 10% taken by the ten largest. The sequences come from PBMCs, collected around atezolizumab (anti-PD-L1) treatment. These receptors originate from a man aged 65-85 years with urothelial cancer.

This clone was recorded a few times. The rearrangement uses TRBV27 and TRBJ1-5, with D possibly being TRBD1 (6 bases). This CDR3 region has 16 residues. Trimming removed 8 bases from V and 6 bases from J, with 23 bases in between. CDR1 MNHEY and CDR2 SMNVEV come from the germline V gene (reference sequence). Here the CDR3 reads CASRLSGTQRRQPQHF. CDR3 DNA sequence: TGTGCCAGCCGATTGTCCGGGACACAAAGGCGTCAGCCCCAGCATTTT.

The chain uses TRBV28 and TRBJ1-1; D remains unclear. There are 15 residues in the CDR3. Germline CDR1 reads MDHEN; CDR2 reads SYDVKM. With 9 bases removed from V and 6 bases from J, the gap between germline ends came to 23 bases. The CDR3: CASFPSTTGGAEAFF. For the CDR3, the DNA is TGTGCCAGTTTCCCCTCAACCACCGGCGGTGCTGAAGCTTTCTTT.

This clone has just one count. The chain joins TRBV6-1 to TRBJ1-4; the D is unclear. The CDR3 sequence is 14 residues long. CDR1 is MNHNS, CDR2 SASEGT, per germline. The germline V and J ends were trimmed by 1 base and 8 bases, with 11 bases remaining between them. CDR3 in amino acids: CASSEGALNEKLFF. CDR3 DNA sequence: TGTGCCAGCAGTGAAGGGGCGCTCAACGAAAAACTGTTTTTT.

This chain uses TRBV5-6 with TRBJ1-2; TRBD1 matches 10 bases. The CDR3 sequence is 15 residues long. The germline V gene has CDR1 SGHDT and CDR2 YYEEEE. The J segment lost 4 bases and the V segment lost 0 bases, leaving 3 bases of the junction unmatched. The CDR3 protein is CASSLEGQGFYGYTF. CDR3 DNA sequence: TGTGCCAGCAGCTTGGAGGGACAGGGGTTCTATGGCTACACCTTC.

The J gene is TRBJ2-7, the V gene TRBV7-6; 9 bases are a match to TRBD2. Germline values: CDR1 SGHVS, CDR2 FNYEAQ. V trimming: 3 bases; J trimming: 7 bases; junction bases outside the gene matches: 4. CDR3 size: 13 residues. CDR3 in DNA: TGTGCCAGCAGCTTGGGACTAGCAAGAGAGCAGTACTTC. Translated: CASSLGLAREQYF.

This clone turned up a few times. This rearrangement joins TRBV5-1 to TRBJ2-1, with 11 bases that match TRBD2. The CDR3 extends over 17 amino acids. Unmatched junction bases numbered 13, after V lost 3 bases and J lost 8 bases. From germline, CDR1 is SGHRS and CDR2 YFSETQ. As DNA, the CDR3 is TGCGCCAGCAGCTCTTTGACTAGCGGGAACAGGGTCTATGAGCAGTTCTTC. Encoded protein: CASSSLTSGNRVYEQFF. The full variable domain, rest sourced from reference TRBV5-1 and TRBJ2-1, is KAGVTQTPRYLIKTRGQQVTLSCSPISGHRSVSWYQQTPGQGLQFLFEYFSETQRNKGNFPGRFSGRQFSNSRSEMNVSTLELGDSALYLCASSSLTSGNRVYEQFFGPGTRLTVL.

J is TRBJ2-5 and V is TRBV19; D perhaps matches TRBD1 (5 bases). Between the trimmed V and J ends, which lost 5 bases and 2 bases, there was a span of 15 bases. The CDR3 is 15 residues long. CDR1 LNHDA and CDR2 SQIVND come from the germline V gene (reference sequence). The CDR3 is CASSPPSAGQETQYF. In DNA, the CDR3 is TGTGCCAGTAGTCCCCCGTCGGCAGGGCAAGAGACCCAGTACTTC.

The genes are TRBV27 and TRBJ1-1, with D possibly being TRBD1 (6 bases). The CDR3 runs to 15 residues. Between the trimmed V and J ends, which lost 3 bases and 0 bases, there was a span of 11 bases. Per the germline V gene, CDR1 is MNHEY and CDR2 is SMNVEV (reference sequence). CDR3 region: CASSFLGAMNTEAFF. In DNA, the CDR3 is TGTGCCAGCAGTTTCCTGGGGGCAATGAACACTGAAGCTTTCTTT.

The gene calls are TRBV19 and TRBJ2-6, with 8 bases matching TRBD1. The CDR3 is made up of 18 amino acids. The V segment lost 1 base and the J segment 3 bases; nucleotides outside the gene matches: 8. Germline CDR1 is LNHDA and CDR2 is SQIVND (reference sequence). The CDR3 DNA is TGTGCCAGTAGTATAGTGGCGCAGGGGGCAGGTGGGGCCAACGTCCTGACTTTC. Amino acids: CASSIVAQGAGGANVLTF.

This chain uses TRBV12-5 with TRBJ2-7, with D tentatively TRBD2 (5 bases). Germline CDR1 reads LGHNT; CDR2 reads FRNRAP. CDR3 length: 12 amino acids. Trimming took 6 bases from V and 6 from J, leaving 12 bases between them. The chain's CDR3 is CASGLNGGEQYF. CDR3 DNA sequence: TGTGCTAGTGGGCTAAACGGAGGCGAGCAGTACTTC.

The chain joins TRBV5-5 to TRBJ2-1; 9 bases agree with TRBD2. Looked up from germline, CDR1 is SGHKS and CDR2 is YYEKEE (reference sequence). V dropped 1 base and J dropped 7; count of bases not matched to a gene: 18. CDR3 length: 19 residues. The CDR3 DNA reads TGTGCCAGCAGCTTGCGGATCACTAGCGGGCGTTATTTGGGTAATGAGCAGTTCTTC. It translates to CASSLRITSGRYLGNEQFF. Combining the CDR3 with reference TRBV5-5 and TRBJ2-1 gives the whole variable domain DAGVTQSPTHLIKTRGQQVTLRCSPISGHKSVSWYQQVLGQGPQFIFQYYEKEERGRGNFPDRFSARQFPNYSSELNVNALLLGDSALYLCASSLRITSGRYLGNEQFFGPGTRLTVL.

This sequence joins TRBV6-1 and TRBJ2-7, with 7 bases lining up with TRBD2. The CDR3 consists of 15 residues. Germline V gives CDR1 MNHNS, CDR2 SASEGT. V lost 2 bases, J lost 7 bases, and 11 bases stayed unmatched. The CDR3 reads CASSELSSGEKEQYF. The CDR3 DNA reads TGTGCCAGCAGTGAACTTTCTAGCGGTGAGAAGGAGCAGTACTTC.

This clone was detected a few times. The chain recombines TRBV28 with TRBJ1-1, with a weak D call TRBD1 (6 bases). Germline assignment: CDR1 MDHEN and CDR2 SYDVKM. This CDR3 contains 16 residues. Trimming took 3 bases from V and 12 from J, leaving 26 bases between them. CDR3 nucleotides: TGTGCCAGCAGTTTCTCGGACAGATTAAGGGAGGGTAGAACTTTCTTT. Translated, it gives CASSFSDRLREGRTFF.

V and J are TRBV18 and TRBJ2-1, with D unresolved. The CDR3 spans 13 residues. The germline CDR1 and CDR2 sequences are KGHSH and LQKENI. Trimming removed 3 bases at V and 5 bases at J, with 8 bases between. The CDR3 sequence: CASSPGRDNEQFF. The DNA for the CDR3 is TGTGCCAGCTCACCGGGCAGAGACAATGAGCAGTTCTTC.

The chain has TRBV4-1 and TRBJ2-7; 9 bases match TRBD1. The V and J ends lost 0 bases and 2 bases, in that order; junction bases with no gene match: 5. Germline V gives CDR1 MGHRA, CDR2 YSYEKL. The CDR3 extends over 16 amino acids. In DNA form, the CDR3 reads TGCGCCAGCAGCCAAGATGGGGACAGGGAGACCTACGAGCAGTACTTC. Residues: CASSQDGDRETYEQYF.

The chain employs TRBV6-5 and TRBJ1-5, with 9 bases lining up with TRBD1. CDR1 is MNHEY, CDR2 SVGAGI, per germline. J lost 2 bases, V lost 4 bases, and 3 bases had no gene match. The length of the CDR3 is 15 residues. CDR3 in DNA: TGTGCCAGCAGTTGGGACAGGGAGGGCAATCAGCCCCAGCATTTT. This translates into CASSWDREGNQPQHF.

This chain links TRBV19 with TRBJ2-3, with D maybe TRBD2 (6 bases). This CDR3 has 15 residues. V was trimmed by 3 bases and J by 2 bases, leaving 12 bases between them. Germline assignment: CDR1 LNHDA and CDR2 SQIVND (reference sequence). CDR3 in amino acids: CASSIGGSVTDTQYF. The CDR3 coding sequence is TGTGCCAGTAGTATCGGAGGGAGCGTCACAGATACGCAGTATTTT.

The chain combines TRBV11-2 with TRBJ1-1; tentatively, D is TRBD1 (6 bases). CDR1 SGHAT and CDR2 FQNNGV come from the germline V gene. This CDR3 is 16 amino acids long. Trimming took off 0 bases at V and 1 base at J, with 12 bases between the two ends. DNA for the CDR3: TGTGCCAGCAGCTTAGAATGGGGGCAAACGAACACTGAAGCTTTCTTT. It encodes CASSLEWGQTNTEAFF.

A few counts support this clone. As DNA, the CDR3 is TGTGCCAGCAGACTTTGGGCGTCTGGCAATCAGCCCCAGCATTTT. Residues: CASRLWASGNQPQHF. The chain links TRBV27 to TRBJ1-5; D unclear. The CDR3 sequence is 15 residues long. Trimming pared 6 bases from V and 2 bases from J, leaving 14 bases between. Per germline, CDR1 MNHEY and CDR2 SMNVEV (reference sequence).

In regard to this clone: Other DNA sequences in this specimen translate into the identical CDR3. The chain carries TRBV7-9 and TRBJ1-2; possibly TRBD1 for D (6 bases). Germline V gives CDR1 SEHNR, CDR2 FQNEAQ (reference sequence). This CDR3 contains 13 residues. V was trimmed by 5 bases and J by 2 bases, leaving 9 bases between them. As DNA, the CDR3 is TGTGCCAGCAGCCATGGACAGAACTATGGCTACACCTTC. It yields the protein CASSHGQNYGYTF.

The chain employs TRBV15 and TRBJ1-5; 7 nucleotides match TRBD1. CDR1 and CDR2 from the germline V gene are LNHNV and YYDKDF (reference sequence). Germline trimming cut 3 bases from V and 2 bases from J; bases unmatched to any gene: 1. The CDR3 covers 14 residues. CDR3 amino acids: CATSSQGGNQPQHF. The CDR3 DNA follows: TGTGCCACCAGCAGCCAGGGGGGCAATCAGCCCCAGCATTTT. The variable domain in full, completed from reference TRBV15 and TRBJ1-5, reads DAMVIQNPRYQVTQFGKPVTLSCSQTLNHNVMYWYQQKSSQAPKLLFHYYDKDFNNEADTPDNFQSRRPNTSFCFLDIRSPGLGDTAMYLCATSSQGGNQPQHFGDGTRLSIL.

The chain is built from TRBV6-5 and TRBJ2-3; 7 nucleotides match TRBD2. Germline V gene lookup returns CDR1 MNHEY and CDR2 SVGAGI. This CDR3 is 15 amino acids long. V gave up 2 bases and J gave up 2 bases; unmatched junction bases: 4. The CDR3 DNA reads TGTGCCAGCAGTTACGCGGGAGACATCACAGATACGCAGTATTTT. Translated, it gives CASSYAGDITDTQYF.

The V and J genes are TRBV10-3 and TRBJ1-2; D may be TRBD1 (6 bases). Germline CDR1 is ENHRY and CDR2 is SYGVKD. The CDR3 is made up of 13 amino acids. The ends were cut back, 8 bases at V and 1 base at J, with 11 bases in the middle. The CDR3 spells CAIRQDSNYGYTF. The CDR3 DNA sequence: TGTGCCATCCGACAGGACAGTAACTATGGCTACACCTTC.

The chain joins TRBV28 to TRBJ2-7, with 7 bases that match TRBD2. CDR1 and CDR2 (germline): MDHEN, SYDVKM. The CDR3 loop spans 12 amino acids. The CDR3 region has the DNA TGTTTATCTTGTAGCGGGCCCTACGAGCAGTACTTC. Its protein product is CLSCSGPYEQYF.

V usage is TRBV4-2 and J usage is TRBJ2-5, with 7 nucleotides matching TRBD1. The CDR3 runs to 14 residues. Germline values: CDR1 LGHNA, CDR2 YNFKEQ. With 4 bases clipped from V and 1 base from J, the junction kept 3 bases outside the gene matches. The CDR3 region has the DNA TGTGCCAGCAGCCCGGACAGGACCCAAGAGACCCAGTACTTC. As protein: CASSPDRTQETQYF.